This T cell receptor beta chain was captured in a study of T-cell memory formation after mild COVID-19. General study results and limits: CM and EM subsets held most contracting CD4+ clones; EMRA held CD8+ ones. Clonal second-wave expansions that peaked on day 37 had unconfirmed SARS-CoV-2 specificity. The study found balanced CD4/CD8 in clones contracting day 15 to 85 and a CD4+ lean in later expanders.

This clonotype was seen repeatedly, ten times or more. Its antigen is unknown. With 6 bases removed from V and 2 bases from J, the gap between germline ends came to 14 bases. The CDR3 has 15 residues. TCRdb reprocessed the 5' RACE reads with MiXCR, giving one entry per CDR3 protein. The sample lists under 450,000 distinct CDR3 sequences, around 22% occurring once. Sequenced input: PBMCs or a T cell subset sorted from them (not recorded which). The TCR sequence derives from an adult woman who had mild COVID-19 (a few samples of this study predate the infection). Cell type and time point are not known. The V and J genes are TRBV12-3 or TRBV12-4 and TRBJ1-3; D is possibly TRBD1 (6 bases). Here the CDR3 reads CASRLRGGTGNTIYF. CDR3 DNA: TGTGCCAGCAGACTCCGAGGGGGGACTGGAAACACCATATATTTT.